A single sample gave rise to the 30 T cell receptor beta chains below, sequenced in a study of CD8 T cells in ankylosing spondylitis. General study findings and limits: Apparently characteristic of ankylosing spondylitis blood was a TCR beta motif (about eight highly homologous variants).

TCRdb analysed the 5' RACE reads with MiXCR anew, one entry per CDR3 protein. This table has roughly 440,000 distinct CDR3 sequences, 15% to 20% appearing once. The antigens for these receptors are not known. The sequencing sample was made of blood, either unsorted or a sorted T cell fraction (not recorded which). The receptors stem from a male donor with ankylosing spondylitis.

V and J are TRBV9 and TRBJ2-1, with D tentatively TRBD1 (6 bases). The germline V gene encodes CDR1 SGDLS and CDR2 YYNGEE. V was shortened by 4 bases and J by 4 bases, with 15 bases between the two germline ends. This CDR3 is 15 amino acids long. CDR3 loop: CASSWGGQTYNEQFF. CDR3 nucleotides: TGTGCCAGCAGCTGGGGCGGACAGACATACAATGAGCAGTTCTTC.

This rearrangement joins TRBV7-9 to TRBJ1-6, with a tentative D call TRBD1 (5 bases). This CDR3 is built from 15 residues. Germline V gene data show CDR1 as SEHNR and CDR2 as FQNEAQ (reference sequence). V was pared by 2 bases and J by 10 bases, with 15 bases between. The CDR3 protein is CASSLSGPRDSPLHF. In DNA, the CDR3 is TGTGCCAGCAGCTTATCAGGCCCGAGGGACTCACCCCTCCACTTT.

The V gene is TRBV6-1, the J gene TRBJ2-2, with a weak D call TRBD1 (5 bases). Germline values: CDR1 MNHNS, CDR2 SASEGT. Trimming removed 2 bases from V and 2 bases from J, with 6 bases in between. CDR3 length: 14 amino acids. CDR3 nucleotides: TGTGCCAGCAGTGAACAGGGAAACACCGGGGAGCTGTTTTTT. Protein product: CASSEQGNTGELFF.

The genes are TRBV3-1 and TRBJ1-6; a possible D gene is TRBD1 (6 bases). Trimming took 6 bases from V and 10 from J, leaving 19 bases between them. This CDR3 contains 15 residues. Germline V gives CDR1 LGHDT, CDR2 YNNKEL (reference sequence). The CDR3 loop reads CASRPTRGIRSPLHF. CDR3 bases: TGTGCCAGCAGACCTACTAGGGGGATTCGGTCACCCCTCCACTTT.

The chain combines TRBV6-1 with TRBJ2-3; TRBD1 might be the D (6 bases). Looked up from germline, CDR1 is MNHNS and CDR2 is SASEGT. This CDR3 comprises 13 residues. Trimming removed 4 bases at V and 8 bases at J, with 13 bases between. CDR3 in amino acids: CASSGTGIGTQYF. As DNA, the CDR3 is TGTGCCAGCAGTGGTACAGGGATCGGTACGCAGTATTTT.

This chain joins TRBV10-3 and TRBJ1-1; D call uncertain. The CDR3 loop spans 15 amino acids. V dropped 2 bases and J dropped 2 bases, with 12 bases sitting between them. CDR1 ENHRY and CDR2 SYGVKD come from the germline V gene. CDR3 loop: CAISEEMSRNTEAFF. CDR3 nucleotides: TGTGCCATCAGTGAGGAAATGAGCAGAAACACTGAAGCTTTCTTT.

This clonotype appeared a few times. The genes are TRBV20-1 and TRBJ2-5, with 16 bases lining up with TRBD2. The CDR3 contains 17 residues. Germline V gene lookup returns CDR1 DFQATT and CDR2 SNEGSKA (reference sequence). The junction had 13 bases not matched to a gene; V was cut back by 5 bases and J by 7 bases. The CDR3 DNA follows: TGCAGTGCTGAATCCCCCGGGACTAGCGGGAGGGCCGTGACCCAGTACTTC. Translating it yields CSAESPGTSGRAVTQYF.

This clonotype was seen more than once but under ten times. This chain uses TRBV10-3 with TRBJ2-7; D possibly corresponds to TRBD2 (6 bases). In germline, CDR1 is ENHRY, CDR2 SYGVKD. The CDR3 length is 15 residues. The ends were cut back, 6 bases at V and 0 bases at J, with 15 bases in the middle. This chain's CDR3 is CAISISGQSSYEQYF. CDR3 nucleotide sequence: TGTGCCATCAGCATTAGCGGACAAAGCTCCTACGAGCAGTACTTC.

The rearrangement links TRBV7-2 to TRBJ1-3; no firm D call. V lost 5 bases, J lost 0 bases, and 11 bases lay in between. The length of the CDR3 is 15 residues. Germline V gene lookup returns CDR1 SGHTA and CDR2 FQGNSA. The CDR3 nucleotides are TGTGCCAGCAGCAGTGGGCAGAGCTCTGGAAACACCATATATTTT. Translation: CASSSGQSSGNTIYF.

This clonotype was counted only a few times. CDR3 DNA sequence: TGCAGTGCTAGAGAACTAGCGGGAGAGTCAGATACGCAGTATTTT. It translates to CSARELAGESDTQYF. This rearrangement joins TRBV20-1 to TRBJ2-3; 11 bases match TRBD2. The CDR3 has 15 residues. The V gene's germline CDR1 is DFQATT and CDR2 SNEGSKA (reference sequence). With V trimmed by 0 bases and J by 4 bases, 3 bases remained unmatched.

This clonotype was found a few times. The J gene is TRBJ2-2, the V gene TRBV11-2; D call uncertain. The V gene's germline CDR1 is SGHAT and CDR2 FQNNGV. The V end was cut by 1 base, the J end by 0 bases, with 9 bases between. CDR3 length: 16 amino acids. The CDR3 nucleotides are TGTGCCAGCAGCTTAGGTAGTAGCCCGAACACCGGGGAGCTGTTTTTT. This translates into CASSLGSSPNTGELFF.

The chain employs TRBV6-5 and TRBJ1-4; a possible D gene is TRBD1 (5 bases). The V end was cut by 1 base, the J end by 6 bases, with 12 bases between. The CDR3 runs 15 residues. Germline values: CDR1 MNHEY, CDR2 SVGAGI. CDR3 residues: CASSYYGRVDEKLFF. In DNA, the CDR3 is TGTGCCAGCAGTTACTACGGCAGGGTCGATGAAAAACTGTTTTTT.

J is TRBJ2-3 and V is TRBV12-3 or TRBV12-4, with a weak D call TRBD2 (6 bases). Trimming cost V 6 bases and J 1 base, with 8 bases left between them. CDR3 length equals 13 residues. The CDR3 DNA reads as TGTGCCAGCAGCTGGGGGGGCACAGATACGCAGTATTTT. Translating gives CASSWGGTDTQYF.

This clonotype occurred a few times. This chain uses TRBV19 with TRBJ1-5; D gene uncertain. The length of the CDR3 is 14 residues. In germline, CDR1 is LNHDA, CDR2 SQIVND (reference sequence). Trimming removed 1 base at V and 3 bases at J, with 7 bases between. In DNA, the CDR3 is TGTGCCAGTAGTATAGGTGGTGTCAATCAGCCCCAGCATTTT. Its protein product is CASSIGGVNQPQHF.

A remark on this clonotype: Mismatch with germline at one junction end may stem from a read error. The DNA of the CDR3 is TGTGCCACCAGTGAAGTTGGGGGCTACAATGAGCAGTTCTTC. Its protein product is CATSEVGGYNEQFF. The chain carries TRBV28 and TRBJ2-1; either TRBD1 or TRBD2 may fit D (5 bases each). Germline V CDR1 and CDR2: MDHEN, SYDVKM. This CDR3 is built from 14 residues.

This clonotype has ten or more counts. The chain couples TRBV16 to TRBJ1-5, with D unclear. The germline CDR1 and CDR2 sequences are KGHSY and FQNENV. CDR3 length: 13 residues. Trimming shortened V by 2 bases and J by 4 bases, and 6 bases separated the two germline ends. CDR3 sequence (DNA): TGTGCCAGCAGCCAAGGGCGGAATCAGCCCCAGCATTTT. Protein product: CASSQGRNQPQHF. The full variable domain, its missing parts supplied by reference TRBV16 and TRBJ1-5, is GEEVAQTPKHLVRGEGQKAKLYCAPIKGHSYVFWYQQVLKNEFKFLISFQNENVFDETGMPKERFSAKCLPNSPCSLEIQATKLEDSAVYFCASSQGRNQPQHFGDGTRLSIL.

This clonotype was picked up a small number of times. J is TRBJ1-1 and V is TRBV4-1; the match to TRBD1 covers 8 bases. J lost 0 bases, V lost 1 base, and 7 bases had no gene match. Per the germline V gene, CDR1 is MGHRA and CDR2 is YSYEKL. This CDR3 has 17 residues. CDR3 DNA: TGCGCCAGCAGCCAAGGGGCAGGGGGCTTCATGAACACTGAAGCTTTCTTT. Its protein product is CASSQGAGGFMNTEAFF.

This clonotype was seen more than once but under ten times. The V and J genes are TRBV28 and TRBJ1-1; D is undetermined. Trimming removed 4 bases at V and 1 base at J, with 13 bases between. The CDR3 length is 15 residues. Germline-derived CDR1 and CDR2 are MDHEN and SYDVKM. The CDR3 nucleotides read TGTGCCAGCAGTTCGTACAGCCAGAAGAACACTGAAGCTTTCTTT. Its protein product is CASSSYSQKNTEAFF.

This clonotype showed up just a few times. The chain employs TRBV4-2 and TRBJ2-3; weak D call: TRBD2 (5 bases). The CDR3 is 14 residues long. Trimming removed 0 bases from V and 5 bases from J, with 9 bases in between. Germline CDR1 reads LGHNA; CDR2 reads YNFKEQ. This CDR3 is CASSQDLRGDTQYF. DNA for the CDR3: TGTGCCAGCAGCCAAGATCTCCGGGGAGATACGCAGTATTTT.

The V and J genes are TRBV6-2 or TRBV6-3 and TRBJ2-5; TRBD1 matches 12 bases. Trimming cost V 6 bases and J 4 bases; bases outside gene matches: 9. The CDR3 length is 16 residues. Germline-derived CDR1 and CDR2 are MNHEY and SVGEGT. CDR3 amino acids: CASSEPGQGARETQYF. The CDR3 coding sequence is TGTGCCAGCAGCGAACCGGGACAGGGGGCGCGAGAGACCCAGTACTTC.

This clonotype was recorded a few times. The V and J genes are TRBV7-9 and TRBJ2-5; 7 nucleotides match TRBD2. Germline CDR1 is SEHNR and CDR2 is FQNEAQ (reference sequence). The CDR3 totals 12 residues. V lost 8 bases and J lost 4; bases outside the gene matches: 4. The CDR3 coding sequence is TGTGCCAGCGGGAGGGCCGGAGAGACCCAGTACTTC. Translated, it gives CASGRAGETQYF.

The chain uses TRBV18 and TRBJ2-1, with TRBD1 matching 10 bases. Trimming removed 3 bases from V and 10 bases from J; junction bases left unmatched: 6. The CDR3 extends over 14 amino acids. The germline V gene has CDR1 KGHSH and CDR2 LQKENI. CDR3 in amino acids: CASSPGTGEREQFF. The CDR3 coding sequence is TGTGCCAGCTCACCCGGGACAGGGGAACGGGAGCAGTTCTTC. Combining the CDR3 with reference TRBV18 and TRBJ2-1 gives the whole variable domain NAGVMQNPRHLVRRRGQEARLRCSPMKGHSHVYWYRQLPEEGLKFMVYLQKENIIDESGMPKERFSAEFPKEGPSILRIQQVVRGDSAAYFCASSPGTGEREQFFGPGTRLTVL.

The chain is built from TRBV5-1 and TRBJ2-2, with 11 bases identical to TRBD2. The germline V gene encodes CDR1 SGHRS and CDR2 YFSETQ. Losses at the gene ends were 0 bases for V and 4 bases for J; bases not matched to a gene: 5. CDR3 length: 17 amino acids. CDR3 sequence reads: CASSLATSGGRTGELFF. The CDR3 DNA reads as TGCGCCAGCAGCTTGGCCACTAGCGGGGGCCGCACCGGGGAGCTGTTTTTT.

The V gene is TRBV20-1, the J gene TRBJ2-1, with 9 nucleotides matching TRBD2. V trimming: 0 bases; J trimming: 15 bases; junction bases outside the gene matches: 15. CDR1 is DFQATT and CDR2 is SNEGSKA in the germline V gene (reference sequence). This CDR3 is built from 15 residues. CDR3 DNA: TGCAGTGCTAGAGATAGGCTAGCGGGATGGGGCCCAATGTTCTTC. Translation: CSARDRLAGWGPMFF.

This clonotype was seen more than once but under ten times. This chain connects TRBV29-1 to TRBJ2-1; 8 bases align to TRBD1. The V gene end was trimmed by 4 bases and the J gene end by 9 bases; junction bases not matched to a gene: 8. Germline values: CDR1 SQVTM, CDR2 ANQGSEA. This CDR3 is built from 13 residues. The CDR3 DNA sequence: TGCAGCGTTGGTAGCAGGGGGCGCGTTGAGCAGTTCTTC. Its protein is CSVGSRGRVEQFF.

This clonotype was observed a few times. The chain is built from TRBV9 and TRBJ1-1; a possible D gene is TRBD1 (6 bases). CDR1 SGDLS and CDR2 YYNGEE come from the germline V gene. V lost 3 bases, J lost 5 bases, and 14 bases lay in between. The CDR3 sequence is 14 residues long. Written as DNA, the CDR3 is TGTGCCAGCAGCGCCGGCCACCAGGGGACTGAAGCTTTCTTT. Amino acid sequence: CASSAGHQGTEAFF.

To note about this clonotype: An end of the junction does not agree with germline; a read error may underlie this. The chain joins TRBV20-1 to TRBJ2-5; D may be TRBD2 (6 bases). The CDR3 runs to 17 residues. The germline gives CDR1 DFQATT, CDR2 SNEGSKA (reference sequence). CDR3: CSARVGGARASEETQYF. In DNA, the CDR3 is TGCAGCGCTAGAGTCGGAGGGGCCAGGGCGAGTGAAGAGACCCAGTACTTC.

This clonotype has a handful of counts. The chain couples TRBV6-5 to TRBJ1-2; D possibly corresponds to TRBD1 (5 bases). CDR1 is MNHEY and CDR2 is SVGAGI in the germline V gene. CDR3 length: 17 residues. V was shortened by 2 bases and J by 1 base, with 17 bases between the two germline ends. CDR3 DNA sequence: TGTGCCAGCAGTTACCGACCACGGGACTCTATTAACTATGGCTACACCTTC. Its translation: CASSYRPRDSINYGYTF.

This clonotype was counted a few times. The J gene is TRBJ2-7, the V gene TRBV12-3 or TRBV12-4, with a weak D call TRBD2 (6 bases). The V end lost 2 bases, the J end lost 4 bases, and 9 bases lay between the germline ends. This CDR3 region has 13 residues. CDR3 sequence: CASSLIGGYEQYF. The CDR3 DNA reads TGTGCCAGCAGTTTAATAGGAGGGTACGAGCAGTACTTC.

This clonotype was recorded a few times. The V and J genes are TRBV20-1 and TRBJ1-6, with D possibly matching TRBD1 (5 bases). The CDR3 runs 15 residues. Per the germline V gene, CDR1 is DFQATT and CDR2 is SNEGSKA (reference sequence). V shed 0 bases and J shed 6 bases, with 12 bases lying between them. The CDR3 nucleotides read TGCAGTGCTAGAGATTGGGGCAGAGCTAATTCACCCCTCCACTTT. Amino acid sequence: CSARDWGRANSPLHF.